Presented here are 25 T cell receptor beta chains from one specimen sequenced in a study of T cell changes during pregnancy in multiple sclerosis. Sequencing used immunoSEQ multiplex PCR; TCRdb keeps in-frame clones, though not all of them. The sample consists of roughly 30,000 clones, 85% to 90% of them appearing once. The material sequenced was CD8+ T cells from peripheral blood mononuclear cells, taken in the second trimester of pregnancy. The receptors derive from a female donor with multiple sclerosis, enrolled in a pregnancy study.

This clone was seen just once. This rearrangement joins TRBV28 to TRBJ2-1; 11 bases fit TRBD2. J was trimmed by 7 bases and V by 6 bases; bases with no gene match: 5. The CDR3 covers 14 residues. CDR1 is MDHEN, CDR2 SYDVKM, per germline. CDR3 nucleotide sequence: TGTGCCAGCAGCCCCACTAGCGGGAGTAATGAGCAGTTCTTC. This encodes CASSPTSGSNEQFF. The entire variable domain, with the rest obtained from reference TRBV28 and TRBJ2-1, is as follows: DVKVTQSSRYLVKRTGEKVFLECVQDMDHENMFWYRQDPGLGLRLIYFSYDVKMKEKGDIPEGYSVSREKKERFSLILESASTNQTSMYLCASSPTSGSNEQFFGPGTRLTVL.

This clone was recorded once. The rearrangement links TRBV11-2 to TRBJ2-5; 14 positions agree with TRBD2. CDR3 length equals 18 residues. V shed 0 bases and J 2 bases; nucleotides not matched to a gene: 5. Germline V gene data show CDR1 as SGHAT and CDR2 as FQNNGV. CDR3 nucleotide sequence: TGTGCCAGCAGCTTAGAGGGACTAGCGGGAGCGGCGCAAGAGACCCAGTACTTC. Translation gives CASSLEGLAGAAQETQYF.

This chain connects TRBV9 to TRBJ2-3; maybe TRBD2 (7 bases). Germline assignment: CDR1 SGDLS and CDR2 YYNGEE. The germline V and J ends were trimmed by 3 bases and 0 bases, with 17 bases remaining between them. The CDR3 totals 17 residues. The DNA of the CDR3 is TGTGCCAGCAGCGCGGAGGGGGGGACGGGAAGCACAGATACGCAGTATTTT. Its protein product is CASSAEGGTGSTDTQYF.

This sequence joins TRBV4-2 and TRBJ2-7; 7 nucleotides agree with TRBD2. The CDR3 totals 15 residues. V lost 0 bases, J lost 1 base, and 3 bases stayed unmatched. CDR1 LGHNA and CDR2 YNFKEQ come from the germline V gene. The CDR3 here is CASSQEASGSYEQYF. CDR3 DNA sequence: TGTGCCAGCAGCCAAGAAGCTAGCGGATCCTACGAGCAGTACTTC.

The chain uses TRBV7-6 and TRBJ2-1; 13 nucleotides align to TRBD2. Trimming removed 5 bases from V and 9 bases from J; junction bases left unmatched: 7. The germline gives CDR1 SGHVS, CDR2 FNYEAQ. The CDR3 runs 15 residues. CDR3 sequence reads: CASSPGTSGILEQFF. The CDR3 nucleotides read TGTGCCAGCAGCCCAGGGACTAGCGGGATCCTTGAGCAGTTCTTC.

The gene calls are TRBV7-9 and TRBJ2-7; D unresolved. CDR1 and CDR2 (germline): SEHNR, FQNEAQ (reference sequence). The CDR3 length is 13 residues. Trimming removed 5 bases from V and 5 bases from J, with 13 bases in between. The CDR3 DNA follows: TGTGCCAGCAGCGCGCCTTGGAGCAACGAGCAGTACTTC. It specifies CASSAPWSNEQYF.

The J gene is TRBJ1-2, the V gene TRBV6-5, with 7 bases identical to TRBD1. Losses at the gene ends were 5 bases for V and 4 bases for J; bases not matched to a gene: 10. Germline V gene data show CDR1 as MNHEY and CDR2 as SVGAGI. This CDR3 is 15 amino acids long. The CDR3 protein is CASSTQGGRGYGYTF. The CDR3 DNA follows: TGTGCCAGCAGTACCCAGGGGGGAAGAGGCTATGGCTACACCTTC.

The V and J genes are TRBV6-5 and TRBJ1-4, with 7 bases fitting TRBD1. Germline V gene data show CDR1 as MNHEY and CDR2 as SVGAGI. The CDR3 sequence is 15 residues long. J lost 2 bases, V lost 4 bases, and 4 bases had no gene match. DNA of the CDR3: TGTGCCAGCAGTTCCCGACAGGGTACTAATGAAAAACTGTTTTTT. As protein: CASSSRQGTNEKLFF.

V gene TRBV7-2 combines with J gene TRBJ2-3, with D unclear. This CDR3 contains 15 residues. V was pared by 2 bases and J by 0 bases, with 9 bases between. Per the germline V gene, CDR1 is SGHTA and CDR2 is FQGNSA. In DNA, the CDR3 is TGTGCCAGCAGCTTATTCCCCCTCAGCACAGATACGCAGTATTTT. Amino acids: CASSLFPLSTDTQYF.

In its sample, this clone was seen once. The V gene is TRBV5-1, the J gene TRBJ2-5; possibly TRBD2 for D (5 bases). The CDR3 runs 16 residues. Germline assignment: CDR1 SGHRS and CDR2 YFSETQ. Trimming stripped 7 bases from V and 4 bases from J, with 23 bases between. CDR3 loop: CASSPPGSARRETQYF. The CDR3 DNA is TGCGCCAGCTCCCCCCCGGGGTCCGCTAGAAGAGAGACCCAGTACTTC. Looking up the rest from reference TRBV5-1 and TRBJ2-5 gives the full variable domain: KAGVTQTPRYLIKTRGQQVTLSCSPISGHRSVSWYQQTPGQGLQFLFEYFSETQRNKGNFPGRFSGRQFSNSRSEMNVSTLELGDSALYLCASSPPGSARRETQYFGPGTRLLVL.

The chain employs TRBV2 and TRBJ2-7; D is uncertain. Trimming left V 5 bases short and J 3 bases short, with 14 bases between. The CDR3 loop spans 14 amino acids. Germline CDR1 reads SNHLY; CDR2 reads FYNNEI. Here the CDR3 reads CASSWIGTDYEQYF. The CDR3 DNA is TGTGCCAGCAGTTGGATAGGTACAGACTACGAGCAGTACTTC.

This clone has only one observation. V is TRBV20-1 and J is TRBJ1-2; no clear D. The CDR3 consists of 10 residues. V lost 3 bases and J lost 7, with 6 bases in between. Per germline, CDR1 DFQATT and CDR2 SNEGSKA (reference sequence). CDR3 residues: CSARNGGYTF. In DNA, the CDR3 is TGCAGTGCTAGGAACGGTGGCTACACCTTC.

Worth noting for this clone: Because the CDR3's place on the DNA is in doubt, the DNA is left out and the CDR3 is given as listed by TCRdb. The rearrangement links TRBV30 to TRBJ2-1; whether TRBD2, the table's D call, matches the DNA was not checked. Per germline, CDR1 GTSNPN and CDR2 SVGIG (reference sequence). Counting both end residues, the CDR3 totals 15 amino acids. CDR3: CAWGPGTSGRAVRFF.

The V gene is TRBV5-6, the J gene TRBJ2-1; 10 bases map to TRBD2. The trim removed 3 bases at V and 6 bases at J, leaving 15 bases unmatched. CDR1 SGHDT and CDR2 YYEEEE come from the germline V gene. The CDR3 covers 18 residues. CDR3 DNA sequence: TGTGCCAGCAGCTGGACTGCTTGGTTGCTAGCGGGAGCCAATGAGCAGTTCTTC. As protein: CASSWTAWLLAGANEQFF. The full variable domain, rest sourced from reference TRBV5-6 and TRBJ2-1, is DAGVTQSPTHLIKTRGQQVTLRCSPKSGHDTVSWYQQALGQGPQFIFQYYEEEERQRGNFPDRFSGHQFPNYSSELNVNALLLGDSALYLCASSWTAWLLAGANEQFFGPGTRLTVL.

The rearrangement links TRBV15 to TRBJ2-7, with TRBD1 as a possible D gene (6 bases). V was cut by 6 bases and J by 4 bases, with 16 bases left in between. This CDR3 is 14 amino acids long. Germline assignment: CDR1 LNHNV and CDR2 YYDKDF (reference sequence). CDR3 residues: CATRRGGFHYEQYF. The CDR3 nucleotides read TGTGCCACCAGACGAGGGGGTTTTCATTACGAGCAGTACTTC.

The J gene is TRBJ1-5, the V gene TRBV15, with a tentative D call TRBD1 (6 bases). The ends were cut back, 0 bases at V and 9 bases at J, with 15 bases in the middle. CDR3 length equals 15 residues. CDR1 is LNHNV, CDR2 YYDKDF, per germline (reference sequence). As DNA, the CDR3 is TGTGCCACCAGCAGAGATCAGGGGAACAGACGGCCCCAGCATTTT. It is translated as CATSRDQGNRRPQHF.

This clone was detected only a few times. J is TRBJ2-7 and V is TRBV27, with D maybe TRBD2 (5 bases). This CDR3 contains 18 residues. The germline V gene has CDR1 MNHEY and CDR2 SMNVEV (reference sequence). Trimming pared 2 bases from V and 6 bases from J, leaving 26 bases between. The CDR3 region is CASSLRPPGSGRGGEQYF. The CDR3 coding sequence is TGTGCCAGCAGTTTAAGGCCCCCTGGAAGTGGGCGAGGAGGCGAGCAGTACTTC.

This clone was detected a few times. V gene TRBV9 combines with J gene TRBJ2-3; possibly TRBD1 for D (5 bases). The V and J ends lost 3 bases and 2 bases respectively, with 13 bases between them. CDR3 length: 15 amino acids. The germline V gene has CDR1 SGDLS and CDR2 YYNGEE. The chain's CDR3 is CASSAQTAYTDTQYF. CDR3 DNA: TGTGCCAGCAGCGCTCAGACAGCCTACACAGATACGCAGTATTTT.

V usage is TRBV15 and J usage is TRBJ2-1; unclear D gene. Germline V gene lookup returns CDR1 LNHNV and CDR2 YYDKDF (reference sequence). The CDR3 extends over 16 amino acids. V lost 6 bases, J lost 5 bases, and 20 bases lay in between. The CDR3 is CATRRLRWADHNEQFF. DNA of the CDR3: TGTGCCACCAGACGTCTCAGGTGGGCCGACCACAATGAGCAGTTCTTC.

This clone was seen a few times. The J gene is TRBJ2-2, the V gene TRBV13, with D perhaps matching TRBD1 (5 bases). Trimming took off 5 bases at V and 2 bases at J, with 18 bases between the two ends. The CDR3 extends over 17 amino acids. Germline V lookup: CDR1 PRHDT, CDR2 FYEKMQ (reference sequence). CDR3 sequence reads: CASSEHPWGLNTGELFF. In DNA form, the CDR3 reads TGTGCCAGCAGCGAACACCCCTGGGGCCTAAACACCGGGGAGCTGTTTTTT.

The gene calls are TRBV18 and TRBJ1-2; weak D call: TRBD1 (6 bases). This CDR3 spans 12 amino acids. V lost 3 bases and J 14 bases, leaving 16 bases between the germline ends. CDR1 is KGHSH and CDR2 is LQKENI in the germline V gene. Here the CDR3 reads CASSPPQGRNTF. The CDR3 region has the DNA TGTGCCAGCTCACCGCCCCAGGGGCGGAATACCTTC.

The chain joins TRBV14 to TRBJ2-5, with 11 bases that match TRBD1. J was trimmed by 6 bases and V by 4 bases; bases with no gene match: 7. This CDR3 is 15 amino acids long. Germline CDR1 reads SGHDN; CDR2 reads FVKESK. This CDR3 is CASSPKDRGLKTQYF. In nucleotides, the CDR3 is TGTGCCAGCAGCCCTAAGGACAGGGGGCTAAAGACCCAGTACTTC.

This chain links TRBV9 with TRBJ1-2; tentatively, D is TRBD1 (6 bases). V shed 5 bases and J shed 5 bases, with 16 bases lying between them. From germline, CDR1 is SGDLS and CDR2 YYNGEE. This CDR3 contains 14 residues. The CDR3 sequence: CASSPEGGPYGYTF. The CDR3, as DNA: TGTGCCAGCAGTCCGGAGGGGGGGCCATATGGCTACACCTTC.

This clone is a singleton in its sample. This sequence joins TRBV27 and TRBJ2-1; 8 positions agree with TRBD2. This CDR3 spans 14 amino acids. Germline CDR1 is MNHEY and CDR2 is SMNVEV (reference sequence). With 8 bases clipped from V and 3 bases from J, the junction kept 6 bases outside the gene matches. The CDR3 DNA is TGTGCCAGCGGAACTAGCGGCCACTACAATGAGCAGTTCTTC. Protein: CASGTSGHYNEQFF.

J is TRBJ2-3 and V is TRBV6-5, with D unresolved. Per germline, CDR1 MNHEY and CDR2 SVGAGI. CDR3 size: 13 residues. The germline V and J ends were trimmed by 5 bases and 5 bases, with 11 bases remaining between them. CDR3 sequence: CASSPDIGDTQYF. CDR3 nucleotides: TGTGCCAGCAGTCCAGACATCGGAGATACGCAGTATTTT.